A single sample is the source of the 3 T cell receptor beta chains below, sequenced in a study of blood T cell repertoires in COVID-19 (TCRdb year 2020). The library was produced with the immunoSEQ multiplex PCR assay. Not all clones reach the TCRdb copy of this immuneACCESS table, which keeps in-frame sequences only. Checked studies attribute under half of the gap to unresolved V genes and leave the rest unexplained. The sample table lists approximately 300,000 clones, around nine tenths of them with a count of one. The ten largest clones capture nearly 7% of the sample. Sequences were obtained from peripheral blood. All receptors derive from a woman in her twenties or thirties with COVID-19, enrolled during active disease.

This chain links TRBV5-6 with TRBJ1-1; D is undetermined. V was clipped by 2 bases and J by 2 bases, with 10 bases between them. There are 14 residues in the CDR3. Germline V gene lookup returns CDR1 SGHDT and CDR2 YYEEEE. Written as DNA, the CDR3 is TGTGCCAGCAGCTTCGGAGCAGCAAACACTGAAGCTTTCTTT. Protein: CASSFGAANTEAFF.

This chain links TRBV30 with TRBJ2-5, with TRBD1 as a possible D gene (5 bases). Per the germline V gene, CDR1 is GTSNPN and CDR2 is SVGIG (reference sequence). This CDR3 is 14 amino acids long. The V gene lost 2 bases and the J gene lost 5 bases, with 15 bases spanning the gap. The chain's CDR3 is CAWSLTGNTETQYF. CDR3 nucleotide sequence: TGTGCCTGGAGTTTAACAGGCAATACGGAGACCCAGTACTTC.

This sequence joins TRBV6-5 and TRBJ2-1, with D tentatively TRBD2 (5 bases). V was shortened by 2 bases and J by 10 bases, with 15 bases between the two germline ends. The germline V gene has CDR1 MNHEY and CDR2 SVGAGI. CDR3 length equals 14 residues. CDR3: CASSYAPRGREQFF. CDR3 DNA sequence: TGTGCCAGCAGTTACGCGCCCCGAGGGCGGGAGCAGTTCTTC.